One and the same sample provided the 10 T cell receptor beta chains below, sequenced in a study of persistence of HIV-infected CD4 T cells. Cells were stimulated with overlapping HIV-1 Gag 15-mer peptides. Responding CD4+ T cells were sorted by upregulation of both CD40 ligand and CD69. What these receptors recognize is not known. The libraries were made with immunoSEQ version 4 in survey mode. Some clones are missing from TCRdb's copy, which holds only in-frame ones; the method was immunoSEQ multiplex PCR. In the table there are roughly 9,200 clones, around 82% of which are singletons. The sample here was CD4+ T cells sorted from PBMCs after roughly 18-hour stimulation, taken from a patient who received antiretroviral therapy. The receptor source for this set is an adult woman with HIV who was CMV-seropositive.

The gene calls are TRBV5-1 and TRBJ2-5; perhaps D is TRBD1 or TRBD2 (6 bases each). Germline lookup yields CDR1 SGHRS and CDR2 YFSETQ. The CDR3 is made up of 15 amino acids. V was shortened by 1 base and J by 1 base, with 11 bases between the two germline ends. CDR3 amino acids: CASSLRSGAQETQYF. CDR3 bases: TGCGCCAGCAGCTTGAGGTCGGGGGCCCAAGAGACCCAGTACTTC.

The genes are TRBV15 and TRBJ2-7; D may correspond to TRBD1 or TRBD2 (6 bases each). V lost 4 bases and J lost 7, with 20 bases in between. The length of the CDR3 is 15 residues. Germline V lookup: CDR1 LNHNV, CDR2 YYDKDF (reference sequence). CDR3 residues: CATSNRGHSLGEQYF. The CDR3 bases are TGTGCCACCAGCAACCGGGGGCACTCTCTGGGGGAGCAGTACTTC.

CDR3 DNA: TGTGCCAGCAGTTTAGGAGCGGGAGGCCCCTCCTACAATGAGCAGTTCTTC. Protein sequence: CASSLGAGGPSYNEQFF. This chain uses TRBV28 with TRBJ2-1, with 9 bases that match TRBD2. Looked up from germline, CDR1 is MDHEN and CDR2 is SYDVKM. CDR3 length: 17 amino acids. The trim removed 2 bases at V and 0 bases at J, leaving 5 bases unmatched.

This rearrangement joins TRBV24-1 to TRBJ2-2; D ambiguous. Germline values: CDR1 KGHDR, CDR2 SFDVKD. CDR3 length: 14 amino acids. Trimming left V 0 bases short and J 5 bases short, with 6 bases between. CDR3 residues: CATSDLPQTGELFF. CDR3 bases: TGTGCCACCAGTGATTTGCCCCAGACCGGGGAGCTGTTTTTT.

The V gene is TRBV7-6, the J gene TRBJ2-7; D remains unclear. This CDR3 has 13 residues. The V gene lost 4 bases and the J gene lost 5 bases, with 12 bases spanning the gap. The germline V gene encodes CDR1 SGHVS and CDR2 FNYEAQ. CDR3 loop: CASSSRVGDEQYF. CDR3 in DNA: TGTGCCAGCAGCTCTCGAGTCGGTGACGAGCAGTACTTC.

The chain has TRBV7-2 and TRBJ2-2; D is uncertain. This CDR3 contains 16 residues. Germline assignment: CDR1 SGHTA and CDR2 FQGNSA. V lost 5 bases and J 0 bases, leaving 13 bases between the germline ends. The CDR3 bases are TGTGCCAGCAGCATCCGTTTGACGGCGAACACCGGGGAGCTGTTTTTT. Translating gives CASSIRLTANTGELFF.

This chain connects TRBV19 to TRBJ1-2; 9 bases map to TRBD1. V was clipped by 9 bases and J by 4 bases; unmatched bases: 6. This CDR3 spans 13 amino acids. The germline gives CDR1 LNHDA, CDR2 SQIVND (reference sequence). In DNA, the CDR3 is TGTGCCAGCTTGGACAGGGGAGCCTATGGCTACACCTTC. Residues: CASLDRGAYGYTF.

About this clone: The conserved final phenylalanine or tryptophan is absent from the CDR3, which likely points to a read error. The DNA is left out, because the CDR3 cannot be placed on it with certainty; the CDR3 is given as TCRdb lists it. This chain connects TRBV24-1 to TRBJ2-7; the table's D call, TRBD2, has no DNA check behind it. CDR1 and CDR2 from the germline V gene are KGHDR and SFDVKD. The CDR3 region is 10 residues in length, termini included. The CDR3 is CATSDVLAFL.

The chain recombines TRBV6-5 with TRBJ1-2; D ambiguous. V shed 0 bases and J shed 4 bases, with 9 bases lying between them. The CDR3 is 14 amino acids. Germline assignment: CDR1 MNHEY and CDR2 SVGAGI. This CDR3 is CASSYSFQSYGYTF. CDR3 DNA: TGTGCCAGCAGTTACTCGTTTCAGTCCTATGGCTACACCTTC.

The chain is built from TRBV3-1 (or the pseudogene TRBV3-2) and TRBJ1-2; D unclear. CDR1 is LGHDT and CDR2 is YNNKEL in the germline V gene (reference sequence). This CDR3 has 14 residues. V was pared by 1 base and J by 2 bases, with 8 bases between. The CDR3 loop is CASSQVAGNYGYTF. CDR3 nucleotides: TGTGCCAGCAGCCAAGTAGCCGGAAACTATGGCTACACCTTC.